This TCR beta chain originates from a study of cytomegalovirus exposure and HLA in healthy donors. Findings and caveats of the study: The TCR clusters that emerged in the first cohort tended, a later analysis found, to co-occur in the approximately 130 validation repertoires. Testing in vitro showed a few CMV-associated chains specific for CMV antigens.

Trimming left V 6 bases short and J 8 bases short, with 15 bases between. CDR3 length equals 13 residues. Looked up from germline, CDR1 is MDHEN and CDR2 is SYDVKM. About this clone: The antigen is not known.

Profiling relied on immunoSEQ multiplex PCR, and the TCRdb table lists in-frame clones only, not all of them. The data contain roughly 50,000 clones, around 90% of them seen just once; the ten biggest clones take up 0.85% to 1.2%. This TCR was recovered from a man aged 18 to 30 in good health and CMV-seronegative. The rearrangement joins TRBV28 to TRBJ2-3, with a tentative D call TRBD1 (6 bases). Sequencing input: PBMCs. In nucleotides, the CDR3 is TGTGCCAGCAGCCTGGGGGCCGCCAGTACGCAGTATTTT. Amino acids: CASSLGAASTQYF.